Each of the 20 T cell receptor beta chains below was sequenced from the same sample in a study of blood T cell repertoires in COVID-19 (dated by TCRdb to the early 2020s). Libraries were constructed by the immunoSEQ multiplex PCR assay. Imported from immuneACCESS, the table was reduced by TCRdb to in-frame sequences with V and J called. These copies leave out some clones; in studies compared against another copy, an unresolved V gene accounts for under half, and the cause of the remainder is not known. The sample includes some 97,000 clones, with roughly 85% observed a single time. The ten largest make up about 12% of the sample. The sample comprised peripheral blood. Receptor source: a woman between 65 and 79 years old with acute or convalescent COVID-19.

As regards this clone: One end of the junction varies from germline; a read error may be responsible. The chain combines TRBV19 with TRBJ2-3, with D unresolved. The CDR3 covers 12 residues. From germline, CDR1 is LNHDA and CDR2 SQIVND (reference sequence). This chain's CDR3 is CASSRNTDAQYF. The CDR3 region has the DNA TGTGCCAGTTCCCGGAACACAGATGCGCAGTATTTT.

This chain uses TRBV29-1 with TRBJ1-5; 9 bases fit TRBD1. Germline CDR1 SQVTM, CDR2 ANQGSEA. The CDR3 spans 15 residues. V shed 6 bases, J shed 6 bases, and the junction held 12 bases outside the gene matches. This CDR3 reads CSVAKGTGRIQPQHF. The DNA of the CDR3 is TGCAGCGTCGCAAAGGGGACAGGGCGGATTCAGCCCCAGCATTTT.

About this clone itself: Other DNA sequences from this sample encode an identical CDR3 as well. The chain is built from TRBV3-1 (or the pseudogene TRBV3-2) and TRBJ2-2; 13 nucleotides match TRBD2. CDR3 length: 17 residues. V dropped 4 bases and J dropped 0; count of bases not matched to a gene: 2. Germline CDR1 reads LGHDT; CDR2 reads YNNKEL (reference sequence). CDR3 in amino acids: CASSRTSGGANTGELFF. The CDR3 nucleotides read TGTGCCAGCAGCCGTACTAGCGGGGGGGCGAACACCGGGGAGCTGTTTTTT.

The chain employs TRBV28 and TRBJ1-1, with 9 bases fitting TRBD1. This CDR3 has 15 amino acids. In germline, CDR1 is MDHEN, CDR2 SYDVKM. V lost 5 bases, J lost 0 bases, and 4 bases stayed unmatched. The CDR3 DNA is TGTGCCAGCAGTCTACAGGGGGCGATGAACACTGAAGCTTTCTTT. Protein sequence: CASSLQGAMNTEAFF.

The V call is TRBV9, the J call TRBJ1-2, with D tentatively TRBD1 (5 bases). Per the germline V gene, CDR1 is SGDLS and CDR2 is YYNGEE. The CDR3 totals 14 residues. The V gene lost 2 bases and the J gene lost 2 bases, with 10 bases spanning the gap. This chain's CDR3 is CASSVDQGNYGYTF. The CDR3 coding sequence is TGTGCCAGCAGCGTGGATCAGGGAAACTATGGCTACACCTTC.

CDR3 protein: CAWRRPGDNYGYTF. The CDR3 region has the DNA TGTGCCTGGAGAAGACCAGGGGATAACTATGGCTACACCTTC. V usage is TRBV30 and J usage is TRBJ1-2; TRBD1 might be the D (6 bases). The CDR3 consists of 14 residues. The V end lost 3 bases, the J end lost 1 base, and 12 bases lay between the germline ends. Germline V gene sequence: CDR1 GTSNPN, CDR2 SVGIG (reference sequence).

This sequence joins TRBV2 and TRBJ1-2; D not certain. Germline CDR1 and CDR2: SNHLY and FYNNEI. The CDR3 is made up of 13 amino acids. Trimming took 3 bases from V and 0 from J, leaving 5 bases between them. The CDR3 reads CASSDDTNYGYTF. The DNA for the CDR3 is TGTGCCAGCAGTGACGACACTAACTATGGCTACACCTTC. The variable domain in full, with the rest retrieved from reference TRBV2 and TRBJ1-2, is EPEVTQTPSHQVTQMGQEVILRCVPISNHLYFYWYRQILGQKVEFLVSFYNNEISEKSEIFDDQFSVERPDGSNFTLKIRSTKLEDSAMYFCASSDDTNYGYTFGSGTRLTVV.

The CDR3 coding sequence is TGTGCCAGCAGCCAAGATAAGGGGTTGGGAGCTTTCTTT. It encodes CASSQDKGLGAFF. The rearrangement joins TRBV3-1 (or the pseudogene TRBV3-2) to TRBJ1-1; tentatively, D is TRBD1 (5 bases). This CDR3 contains 13 residues. Germline V gene sequence: CDR1 LGHDT, CDR2 YNNKEL (reference sequence). Between the trimmed V and J ends, which lost 0 bases and 10 bases, there was a span of 12 bases.

The table lists this clone with a few counts. This rearrangement joins TRBV30 to TRBJ1-1, with D uncertain. V was shortened by 5 bases and J by 5 bases, with 12 bases between the two germline ends. CDR1 GTSNPN and CDR2 SVGIG come from the germline V gene (reference sequence). The CDR3 totals 12 residues. The CDR3 region is CAWGLARTEAFF. The CDR3 nucleotides read TGTGCCTGGGGCCTTGCCAGGACTGAAGCTTTCTTT.

This rearrangement joins TRBV10-3 to TRBJ1-1; D is perhaps TRBD1 (5 bases). The CDR3 contains 15 residues. Germline V gene lookup returns CDR1 ENHRY and CDR2 SYGVKD. Trimming left V 3 bases short and J 3 bases short, with 14 bases between. The CDR3 sequence is CAISDAKGTHTEAFF. The CDR3 region has the DNA TGTGCCATCAGTGATGCCAAGGGGACTCACACTGAAGCTTTCTTT.

The chain has TRBV7-9 and TRBJ1-1; D remains ambiguous. V was cut by 2 bases and J by 2 bases, with 6 bases left in between. The germline V gene encodes CDR1 SEHNR and CDR2 FQNEAQ (reference sequence). This CDR3 contains 13 residues. CDR3 sequence: CASSLPGNTEAFF. The DNA of the CDR3 is TGTGCCAGCAGCTTACCGGGTAACACTGAAGCTTTCTTT.

The chain couples TRBV6-1 to TRBJ1-2; D is uncertain. V shed 0 bases and J shed 8 bases, with 16 bases lying between them. Germline V gene sequence: CDR1 MNHNS, CDR2 SASEGT. The length of the CDR3 is 15 residues. The CDR3 region has the DNA TGTGCCAGCAGTGAAGCGATACGGAAGGAGGAGGGCTACACCTTC. This encodes CASSEAIRKEEGYTF.

This chain uses TRBV19 with TRBJ1-3; the match to TRBD1 covers 7 bases. With V trimmed by 3 bases and J by 1 base, 9 bases remained unmatched. Germline V gene sequence: CDR1 LNHDA, CDR2 SQIVND (reference sequence). This CDR3 contains 17 residues. The CDR3 loop reads CASSIGDSAPSGNTIYF. CDR3 nucleotides: TGTGCCAGTAGTATCGGGGACAGCGCGCCATCTGGAAACACCATATATTTT.

The J gene is TRBJ1-2, the V gene TRBV7-2, with TRBD1 matching 7 bases. Germline CDR1 reads SGHTA; CDR2 reads FQGNSA. The length of the CDR3 is 14 residues. J lost 8 bases, V lost 5 bases, and 11 bases had no gene match. The CDR3 spells CASSRSEGGGGYTF. Here the CDR3 DNA reads TGTGCCAGCAGCCGCTCCGAAGGGGGCGGGGGCTACACCTTC.

The chain carries TRBV7-2 and TRBJ1-1; 7 bases are shared with TRBD1. The J segment lost 5 bases and the V segment lost 2 bases, leaving 5 bases of the junction unmatched. The CDR3 sequence is 14 residues long. In germline, CDR1 is SGHTA, CDR2 FQGNSA. The DNA for the CDR3 is TGTGCCAGCAGCTTAATAGGGGGCGAAACTGAAGCTTTCTTT. As protein: CASSLIGGETEAFF.

This chain uses TRBV6-5 with TRBJ1-4; 7 bases are shared with TRBD1. From germline, CDR1 is MNHEY and CDR2 SVGAGI. This CDR3 comprises 14 residues. J gave up 8 bases and V 6 bases, and 9 bases lay outside the gene matches. Written as DNA, the CDR3 is TGTGCCAGCAGAGCGACAGGGAACTACGAAAAACTGTTTTTT. Translating it yields CASRATGNYEKLFF.

The rearrangement links TRBV9 to TRBJ1-1; TRBD1 matches at 8 bases. This CDR3 contains 15 residues. Germline V lookup: CDR1 SGDLS, CDR2 YYNGEE. With V trimmed by 6 bases and J by 3 bases, 10 bases remained unmatched. CDR3 nucleotide sequence: TGTGCCAGCAACTACGGACAGGGAGCAGACACTGAAGCTTTCTTT. Translating gives CASNYGQGADTEAFF.

This clone occurred a few times. This chain joins TRBV19 and TRBJ1-5; 7 bases map to TRBD1. CDR1 and CDR2 (germline): LNHDA, SQIVND (reference sequence). The CDR3 sequence is 14 residues long. The V and J ends lost 5 bases and 2 bases, in that order; junction bases with no gene match: 3. CDR3 in amino acids: CASSVGTGNQPQHF. The CDR3 coding sequence is TGTGCCAGTAGTGTCGGGACAGGCAATCAGCCCCAGCATTTT.

This rearrangement joins TRBV14 to TRBJ2-4, with D perhaps TRBD2 (5 bases). The germline V gene has CDR1 SGHDN and CDR2 FVKESK. V was trimmed by 2 bases and J by 4 bases, leaving 15 bases between them. The CDR3 is 16 amino acids. DNA for the CDR3: TGTGCCAGCAGCCAATCGGTCAGGACGGGGAAAAACATTCAGTACTTC. This translates into CASSQSVRTGKNIQYF.

The chain links TRBV5-1 to TRBJ2-1, with a tentative D call TRBD1 (5 bases). The V end was cut by 2 bases, the J end by 0 bases, with 12 bases between. Per the germline V gene, CDR1 is SGHRS and CDR2 is YFSETQ. The CDR3 totals 16 residues. The CDR3 sequence: CASSLGGRASYNEQFF. DNA for the CDR3: TGCGCCAGCAGCTTAGGCGGCAGGGCCTCCTACAATGAGCAGTTCTTC. The full variable domain, rest sourced from reference TRBV5-1 and TRBJ2-1, is KAGVTQTPRYLIKTRGQQVTLSCSPISGHRSVSWYQQTPGQGLQFLFEYFSETQRNKGNFPGRFSGRQFSNSRSEMNVSTLELGDSALYLCASSLGGRASYNEQFFGPGTRLTVL.